This TCR beta chain was identified in a study of cytomegalovirus exposure and HLA in healthy donors. Overall study findings and caveats: TCR beta sequences reportedly predicted most subjects' HLA-A and HLA-B alleles accurately. Links to common viral pathogens appeared, in a later analysis, for several of the most significant clusters. A later look showed TCR association rates differing by HLA locus, highest for DRB1 and lowest for HLA-C.

Of note for this clone: Its specificity is not known.

60 Vbeta and 13 Jbeta primers were used in PCR. Repertoires were generated with immunoSEQ multiplex PCR, while TCRdb's copy carries only in-frame clones and drops some. Here the sample spans around 180,000 clones, roughly 75% being singletons. When sampled, the donors appeared nominally healthy, though they likely had unrecorded immune exposures. Looked up from germline, CDR1 is SSHAT and CDR2 is FNYEAQ (reference sequence). Trimming removed 1 base at V and 7 bases at J, with 10 bases between. CDR3 length: 13 residues. The sequenced sample consisted of PBMCs. This TCR came from a man aged 35-49 years in good health and CMV-seronegative. The V call is TRBV7-7, the J call TRBJ2-5; D possibly corresponds to TRBD2 (6 bases). CDR3 in DNA: TGTGCCAGCAGCTTAGACGCCGGGGGGACCCAGTACTTC. Protein product: CASSLDAGGTQYF.